One and the same sample provided the 15 T cell receptor beta chains below, sequenced in a study of blood T cell repertoires in COVID-19. Clones were read by immunoSEQ multiplex PCR, and TCRdb kept only the in-frame ones, dropping some. The sample yields 140,000 to 150,000 clones, 78% seen once. Source material: PBMCs or T cells enriched from blood (not recorded which). These receptors all come from a woman aged 45-60 years who had recovered from COVID-19.

The rearrangement joins TRBV7-6 to TRBJ1-6; 10 bases are shared with TRBD1. V dropped 5 bases and J dropped 3; count of bases not matched to a gene: 4. Germline-derived CDR1 and CDR2 are SGHVS and FNYEAQ. The CDR3 loop spans 16 amino acids. CDR3 nucleotide sequence: TGTGCCAGCAGCAAGGGACAGGGGATCTATAATTCACCCCTCCACTTT. Translated, it gives CASSKGQGIYNSPLHF.

This sequence joins TRBV9 and TRBJ2-5; 9 positions agree with TRBD1. The V gene's germline CDR1 is SGDLS and CDR2 YYNGEE. With V trimmed by 5 bases and J by 7 bases, 12 bases remained unmatched. This CDR3 spans 15 amino acids. The CDR3 DNA reads as TGTGCCAGCAGTAAGATCGGGACAGGGTATCCGACCCAGTACTTC. It specifies CASSKIGTGYPTQYF.

A single count supports this clone. Here the CDR3 reads CASSPSGVSTDTQYF. In DNA, the CDR3 is TGCGCCAGCAGTCCTAGCGGGGTTAGCACAGATACGCAGTATTTT. The chain combines TRBV4-1 with TRBJ2-3, with 9 bases lining up with TRBD2. The trim removed 6 bases at V and 0 bases at J, leaving 4 bases unmatched. The germline gives CDR1 MGHRA, CDR2 YSYEKL. CDR3 length: 15 amino acids.

The V call is TRBV7-8, the J call TRBJ2-2, with a tentative D call TRBD1 (5 bases). The CDR3 loop spans 17 amino acids. The V end lost 1 base, the J end lost 0 bases, and 12 bases lay between the germline ends. In germline, CDR1 is SGHVS, CDR2 FQNEAQ. The CDR3 DNA follows: TGTGCCAGCAGCTTAGTCTGGCAGGGAACGAACACCGGGGAGCTGTTTTTT. Protein: CASSLVWQGTNTGELFF. The full variable domain, its missing parts supplied by reference TRBV7-8 and TRBJ2-2, is GAGVSQSPRYKVAKRGQDVALRCDPISGHVSLFWYQQALGQGPEFLTYFQNEAQLDKSGLPSDRFFAERPEGSVSTLKIQRTQQEDSAVYLCASSLVWQGTNTGELFFGEGSRLTVL.

The J gene is TRBJ2-7, the V gene TRBV27; 8 positions agree with TRBD2. The CDR3 has 15 amino acids. V was pared by 9 bases and J by 2 bases, with 12 bases of the junction left unmatched. CDR1 MNHEY and CDR2 SMNVEV come from the germline V gene (reference sequence). CDR3 nucleotides: TGTGCCAGTAGTCGGGGCGGGGGGTCGGCCTACGAGCAGTACGTC. Its protein is CASSRGGGSAYEQYV.

This rearrangement joins TRBV28 to TRBJ1-2, with D possibly being TRBD1 (6 bases). CDR1 and CDR2 (germline): MDHEN, SYDVKM. The CDR3 runs 14 residues. V dropped 3 bases and J dropped 5 bases, with 13 bases sitting between them. This chain's CDR3 is CASSLRRTGYGYTF. Written as DNA, the CDR3 is TGTGCCAGCAGTTTGAGGCGAACAGGGTATGGCTACACCTTC.

The chain is built from TRBV19 and TRBJ1-6; tentatively, D is TRBD1 (6 bases). Germline V lookup: CDR1 LNHDA, CDR2 SQIVND (reference sequence). This CDR3 spans 14 amino acids. V was shortened by 5 bases and J by 8 bases, with 13 bases between the two germline ends. CDR3: CASSLQGGDSPLHF. The CDR3 DNA follows: TGTGCCAGTAGTCTACAGGGAGGGGATTCACCCCTCCACTTT. The full variable domain, its missing parts supplied by reference TRBV19 and TRBJ1-6, is DGGITQSPKYLFRKEGQNVTLSCEQNLNHDAMYWYRQDPGQGLRLIYYSQIVNDFQKGDIAEGYSVSREKKESFPLTVTSAQKNPTAFYLCASSLQGGDSPLHFGNGTRLTVT.

Points on this clone: Other DNA sequences in the same sample also yield this CDR3. V usage is TRBV3-1 (or the pseudogene TRBV3-2) and J usage is TRBJ1-6; D remains unclear. The ends were cut back, 1 base at V and 7 bases at J, with 5 bases in the middle. CDR1 is LGHDT and CDR2 is YNNKEL in the germline V gene (reference sequence). The CDR3 consists of 13 residues. The CDR3 coding sequence is TGTGCCAGCAGCCAAGGCAGAAATTCACCCCTCCACTTT. It yields the protein CASSQGRNSPLHF.

In this sample, this clone turned up a few times. This rearrangement joins TRBV7-2 to TRBJ2-7; TRBD1 is a possible D gene (6 bases). Germline V lookup: CDR1 SGHTA, CDR2 FQGNSA. The CDR3 spans 16 residues. Deletions cut 3 bases from V and 1 base from J, with 16 bases between. CDR3 protein: CASSFPQQTGSYEQYF. In nucleotides, the CDR3 is TGTGCCAGCAGCTTCCCACAACAGACAGGATCCTACGAGCAGTACTTC.

V usage is TRBV28 and J usage is TRBJ1-3, with 7 bases lining up with TRBD1. V dropped 2 bases and J dropped 0; count of bases not matched to a gene: 4. The CDR3 length is 16 residues. The germline V gene encodes CDR1 MDHEN and CDR2 SYDVKM. CDR3 in amino acids: CASSLPQGSSGNTIYF. The DNA for the CDR3 is TGTGCCAGCAGTTTACCACAGGGGAGCTCTGGAAACACCATATATTTT.

The chain joins TRBV6-1 to TRBJ2-7, with D uncertain. The germline V gene has CDR1 MNHNS and CDR2 SASEGT. Deletions cut 2 bases from V and 3 bases from J, with 8 bases between. This CDR3 region has 13 residues. CDR3: CASSEHRYYEQYF. The CDR3 DNA follows: TGTGCCAGCAGTGAACATAGATACTACGAGCAGTACTTC.

The rearrangement uses TRBV11-2 and TRBJ2-7; no reliable D call. V dropped 5 bases and J dropped 4 bases, with 12 bases sitting between them. Germline V gene data show CDR1 as SGHAT and CDR2 as FQNNGV. The CDR3 totals 13 residues. The CDR3 coding sequence is TGTGCCAGCAGCCTTCGGGTCGTTTACGAGCAGTACGTC. Translated: CASSLRVVYEQYV.

The chain couples TRBV7-7 to TRBJ2-1, with D maybe TRBD2 (5 bases). CDR3 size: 19 residues. Looked up from germline, CDR1 is SSHAT and CDR2 is FNYEAQ (reference sequence). V lost 2 bases and J lost 0, with 20 bases in between. The CDR3 coding sequence is TGTGCCAGCAGCTTATATATCGGGATCCCCCAGAGCTCCTACAATGAGCAGTTCTTC. Amino acids: CASSLYIGIPQSSYNEQFF.

The chain has TRBV7-6 and TRBJ2-7; 15 nucleotides align to TRBD2. J lost 4 bases, V lost 1 base, and 5 bases had no gene match. The CDR3 loop spans 17 amino acids. The germline gives CDR1 SGHVS, CDR2 FNYEAQ. The CDR3 DNA reads TGTGCCAGCAGCTTAGGAGGACTAGCGGGGGGGCCTTACGAGCAGTACTTC. Translating gives CASSLGGLAGGPYEQYF.

This rearrangement joins TRBV2 to TRBJ2-2, with a weak D call TRBD2 (6 bases). Germline V CDR1 and CDR2: SNHLY, FYNNEI. The CDR3 has 16 amino acids. The germline V and J ends were trimmed by 2 bases and 5 bases, with 15 bases remaining between them. CDR3 in amino acids: CASSEYGAGRTGELFF. Written as DNA, the CDR3 is TGTGCCAGCAGTGAATATGGGGCGGGGCGAACCGGGGAGCTGTTTTTT.